The next 3 T cell receptor beta chains were all read from a single sample in a study of shared clonotypes between healthy human individuals (dated by TCRdb to 2019 to 2021). The library was built by means of the immunoSEQ multiplex PCR assay. Not all clones reach the TCRdb copy of this immuneACCESS table, which keeps in-frame sequences only. Checked studies attribute under half of the gap to unresolved V genes and leave the rest unexplained. Here the sample has more than 850,000 clones; 78% occur a single time. The top ten hold 0.4% to 0.55% of the sample. The source material was memory CD4+ T cells from PBMCs. Per the publication, the cell subset or site label means: CD45RA-negative fraction. Every receptor here comes from a man younger than 35 in good health. Some clones in this sample may be carry-over from other donors' samples.

The genes are TRBV7-2 and TRBJ1-2; 9 bases map to TRBD1. CDR3 length: 14 residues. Germline trimming cut 4 bases from V and 7 bases from J; bases unmatched to any gene: 7. Germline values: CDR1 SGHTA, CDR2 FQGNSA. CDR3 bases: TGTGCCAGCAGCTCCCGGGACAGGGCGGCTGGCTACACCTTC. This sequence encodes CASSSRDRAAGYTF.

CDR3 sequence reads: CASSLEGAGGKQYF. As DNA, the CDR3 is TGTGCCAGCAGTCTGGAGGGGGCGGGTGGCAAGCAGTACTTC. The rearrangement links TRBV4-2 to TRBJ2-7, with a tentative D call TRBD1 (7 bases). There are 14 residues in the CDR3. Germline V gene data show CDR1 as LGHNA and CDR2 as YNFKEQ. V was shortened by 6 bases and J by 8 bases, with 20 bases between the two germline ends.

The V gene is TRBV7-3, the J gene TRBJ2-1; TRBD1 might be the D (6 bases). CDR3 length: 15 amino acids. Germline V lookup: CDR1 SGHTA, CDR2 FQGTGA. Trimming pared 1 base from V and 7 bases from J, leaving 14 bases between. CDR3 nucleotide sequence: TGTGCCAGCAGCTTAAACAGGGTGAAGTCGAATGAGCAGTTCTTC. It is translated as CASSLNRVKSNEQFF.